This entry concerns a single TCR beta chain. This table comes from immunoSEQ multiplex PCR, and its TCRdb copy is limited to in-frame clones, with some not included. This table has a few hundred thousand clones, 70% to 90% appearing once. The CDR3 has 15 amino acids. V dropped 0 bases and J dropped 5 bases, with 11 bases sitting between them. Germline CDR1 SGHTA, CDR2 FQGTGA. This sample is drawn from a study of blood T cell repertoires in COVID-19. Study summary: The United States, Italy and Spain supplied acute and convalescent COVID-19 samples.

Sequencing was performed on peripheral blood. The origin of this receptor is a young woman who had recovered from COVID-19. The chain combines TRBV7-3 with TRBJ2-1; D might be TRBD1 (5 bases). CDR3 nucleotides: TGTGCCAGCAGCTTAACGTTAATCAGGGACAATGAGCAGTTCTTC. Its translation: CASSLTLIRDNEQFF.